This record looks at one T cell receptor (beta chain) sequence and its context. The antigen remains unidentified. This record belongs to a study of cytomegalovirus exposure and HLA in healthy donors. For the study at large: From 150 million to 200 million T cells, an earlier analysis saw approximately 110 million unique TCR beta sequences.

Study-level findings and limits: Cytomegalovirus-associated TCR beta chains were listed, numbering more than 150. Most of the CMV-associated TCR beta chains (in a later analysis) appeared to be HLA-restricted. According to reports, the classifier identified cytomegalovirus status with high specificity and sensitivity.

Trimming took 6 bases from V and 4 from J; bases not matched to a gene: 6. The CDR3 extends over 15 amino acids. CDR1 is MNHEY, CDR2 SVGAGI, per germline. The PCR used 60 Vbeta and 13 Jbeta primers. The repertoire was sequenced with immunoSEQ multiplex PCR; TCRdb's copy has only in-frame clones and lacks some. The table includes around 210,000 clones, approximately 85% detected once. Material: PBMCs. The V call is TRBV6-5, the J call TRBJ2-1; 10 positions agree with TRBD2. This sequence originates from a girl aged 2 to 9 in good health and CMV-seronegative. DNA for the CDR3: TGTGCCAGCAGCCAGATAGCGGGGGGTTACAATGAGCAGTTCTTC. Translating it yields CASSQIAGGYNEQFF.